This TCR beta chain was recorded in a study of blood T cell repertoires in COVID-19. Study as a whole: T cells, B-cell-depleted T cells, or PBMCs supplied cDNA or gDNA.

Authors' data handling: Counts of nucleated cells, estimated from reference gene primer amplification, were obtained. Profiled with immunoSEQ multiplex PCR; TCRdb holds only in-frame clones, not every one. That table supplies the V and J calls and clone size; D and trimming were determined from the DNA. This sample has under 200,000 clones, with around four fifths found just once. In Seattle, patients joined the study during active infection and were tracked longitudinally. Germline CDR1 and CDR2: MNHEY and SVGAGI. This CDR3 has 13 amino acids. V gave up 6 bases and J gave up 5 bases, with 11 bases separating them.

The source of this sequence is a man between 60 and 75 years old with COVID-19, enrolled during active disease. Sequencing input: peripheral blood. The V and J genes are TRBV6-5 and TRBJ1-3; D may be TRBD1 (5 bases). The CDR3 loop reads CASSDSSRNTIYF. The CDR3 DNA reads as TGTGCCAGCAGCGACAGCAGTCGAAACACCATATATTTT.